This note documents a single TCR beta chain sequence. Its antigen is unidentified. Assay: immunoSEQ multiplex PCR; the TCRdb copy retains only in-frame clones and omits some. The sample comprises about 42,000 clones, 80% to 90% of which are singletons, and around 1.7% rests with the top ten. These data originate in a study of a mutant IDH1 vaccine in newly diagnosed glioma. About the study: Each patient was administered eight vaccinations, scheduled in weeks 1, 3, 5, 7, 11, 15, 19 and 23. Overall study results and limits: Pseudoprogression seemed unlinked to shifts in top peripheral T cell clonotypes.

The time point denotes: week 5, during vaccination. Topical imiquimod accompanied each vaccine dose, which consisted of 300 ug of mutant IDH1 20-mer peptide. This sequence originates from a middle-aged man with glioma. The sample in question was PBMCs, obtained from a glioma patient whose treatment included an IDH1 peptide vaccine.

This CDR3 reads CASSQDLRGTEAFF. The CDR3 nucleotides are TGTGCCAGCAGCCAAGATCTGAGGGGCACTGAAGCTTTCTTT. The V call is TRBV4-2, the J call TRBJ1-1; maybe TRBD1 (5 bases). The V end was cut by 0 bases, the J end by 4 bases, with 9 bases between. CDR1 is LGHNA, CDR2 YNFKEQ, per germline. CDR3 length: 14 amino acids.